This is a list of T cell receptor beta chains from one sample in a study of T cells in localized non-small cell lung cancer. Profiling relied on immunoSEQ multiplex PCR, and the TCRdb table lists in-frame clones only, not all of them. The sample holds approximately 89,000 clones, around 80% seen once. This specimen was PBMCs, taken before any cancer treatment. These receptors were collected from a man aged 40 to 75 with stage II squamous cell lung carcinoma. The CDR3 runs from the conserved cysteine through the conserved F or W. A D gene is named only where the DNA matches it firmly. The size field is filled for only some rows; it gives once, few, many or a size class.

NA | TRBJ2-7 | NA | TRBV4-1 | CASSQGMTYEQYF | TGCGCCAGCAGCCAAGGTATGACTTACGAGCAGTACTTC
once | TRBJ1-2 | NA | TRBV4-1 | CASSQDRANYGYTF | TGCGCCAGCAGCCAAGATCGGGCTAACTATGGCTACACCTTC
NA | TRBJ2-1 | TRBD2 | TRBV28 | CASSHGTSGFNEQFF | TGTGCCAGCAGTCATGGGACTAGCGGGTTTAATGAGCAGTTCTTC
NA | TRBJ1-2 | NA | TRBV19 | CASMGRDFYGYTF | TGTGCCAGTATGGGTCGAGATTTCTATGGCTACACCTTC
NA | TRBJ2-5 | NA | TRBV30 | CAWSSLGPQETQYF | TGTGCCTGGAGTTCTCTAGGACCCCAAGAGACCCAGTACTTC
NA | TRBJ2-7 | NA | TRBV28 | CASRQGFSEQYF | TGTGCCAGCAGACAGGGATTTTCGGAGCAGTACTTC
few | TRBJ2-2 | NA | TRBV2 | CASSVGLDTGELFF | TGTGCCAGCAGTGTGGGCTTAGACACCGGGGAGCTGTTTTTT
NA | TRBJ1-4 | TRBD1 | TRBV7-2 | CASSRRTGNEKLFF | TGTGCCAGCAGCCGCCGGACAGGGAACGAAAAACTGTTTTTT
NA | TRBJ1-2 | NA | TRBV18 | CASSQQYGYTF | TGTGCCAGCTCACAGCAGTATGGCTACACCTTC
NA | TRBJ2-7 | NA | TRBV5-4 | CASSLTGMGEQYF | TGTGCCAGCAGCTTAACAGGGATGGGCGAGCAGTACTTC
NA | TRBJ2-4 | NA | TRBV29-1 | CSVEDPQGKAKNIQYF | TGCAGCGTTGAAGACCCCCAGGGGAAGGCCAAAAACATTCAGTACTTC
once | TRBJ2-1 | TRBD2 | TRBV27 | CASSFFRTSGVDNEQFF | TGTGCCAGCAGTTTCTTCCGTACTAGCGGGGTGGACAATGAGCAGTTCTTC
NA | TRBJ2-5 | TRBD2 | TRBV7-9 | CASSSPLLTSGVGETQYF | TGTGCCAGCAGCTCGCCCCTCTTAACTAGCGGAGTGGGGGAGACCCAGTACTTC
NA | TRBJ2-3 | NA | TRBV25-1 | CASEDAGGTDTQYF | TGTGCCAGCGAGGACGCAGGGGGCACAGATACGCAGTATTTT
NA | TRBJ1-3 | NA | TRBV4-1 | CASSQDSGRSTSGNTIYF | TGCGCCAGCAGCCAAGATTCGGGCAGAAGCACCTCTGGAAACACCATATATTTT
few | TRBJ1-2 | TRBD1 | TRBV15 | CATSRNRGSHYGYTF | TGTGCCACCAGCAGGAACAGGGGGTCTCACTATGGCTACACCTTC
NA | TRBJ1-1 | NA | TRBV5-4 | CASSLVGKTEAFF | TGTGCCAGCAGCTTGGTCGGGAAAACTGAAGCTTTCTTT
NA | TRBJ2-7 | TRBD1 | TRBV18 | CASSPRDRTLEQYF | TGTGCCAGCTCACCCCGGGACAGGACGCTCGAGCAGTACTTC
NA | TRBJ1-6 | NA | TRBV6-1 | CAFRGSSYNSPLHF | TGTGCCTTTAGGGGAAGCTCCTATAATTCACCCCTCCACTTT
NA | TRBJ2-1 | NA | TRBV5-1 | CASSLTPAPGPYNEQFF | TGCGCCAGCAGCTTGACCCCAGCCCCGGGCCCCTACAATGAGCAGTTCTTC
NA | TRBJ1-2 | NA | TRBV7-9 | CASSLGRAGRDGYTF | TGTGCCAGCAGCTTAGGTCGGGCAGGGAGGGATGGCTACACCTTC
NA | TRBJ1-5 | TRBD1 | TRBV4-1 | CASSQERSGGPYSNQPQHF | TGCGCCAGCAGCCAAGAACGGTCAGGGGGCCCTTATAGCAATCAGCCCCAGCATTTT
once | TRBJ2-7 | NA | TRBV25-1 | CASSEEGYEQYF | TGTGCCAGCAGTGAGGAGGGCTACGAGCAGTACTTC
NA | TRBJ2-3 | TRBD2 | TRBV5-1 | CASSHGTSGSYSTDTQYF | TGCGCCAGCAGCCACGGGACTAGCGGGAGTTATAGCACAGATACGCAGTATTTT
once | TRBJ2-3 | NA | TRBV10-3 | CAISEKSTDTQYF | TGTGCCATCAGTGAGAAGAGCACAGATACGCAGTATTTT
NA | TRBJ2-2 | NA | TRBV15 | CATSLPGGNTGELFF | TGTGCCACCAGCCTGCCGGGCGGGAACACCGGGGAGCTGTTTTTT
NA | TRBJ2-7 | NA | TRBV7-9 | CASSPPGTSLKYF | TGTGCCAGCAGCCCCCCCGGGACCTCACTTAAGTACTTC
NA | TRBJ2-3 | NA | TRBV9 | CASSVGLAPDTQYF | TGTGCCAGCAGCGTAGGCCTAGCCCCAGATACGCAGTATTTT
NA | TRBJ1-4 | NA | TRBV15 | CATSTLQGGGEKLFF | TGTGCCACCAGCACGCTACAGGGAGGGGGTGAAAAACTGTTTTTT
NA | TRBJ2-3 | NA | TRBV11-2 | CASSLDGARSDTQYF | TGTGCCAGCAGCTTAGATGGGGCCCGTTCGGATACGCAGTATTTT
NA | TRBJ1-1 | TRBD1 | TRBV9 | CASSVNRGNTEAFF | TGTGCCAGCAGCGTAAACAGGGGGAACACTGAAGCTTTCTTT
NA | TRBJ2-2 | NA | TRBV6-6 | CASREGPNTGELFF | TGTGCCAGCAGAGAGGGACCCAACACCGGGGAGCTGTTTTTT
NA | TRBJ1-5 | NA | TRBV15 | CATSNEQGHQPQHF | TGTGCCACCAGCAACGAACAGGGACATCAGCCCCAGCATTTT
NA | TRBJ2-3 | NA | TRBV7-3 | CASSNTGNFGDTQYF | TGTGCCAGCAGCAACACAGGGAACTTCGGGGATACGCAGTATTTT
NA | TRBJ2-5 | NA | TRBV5-4 | CASSPNGEETQYF | TGTGCCAGCAGCCCGAACGGGGAAGAGACCCAGTACTTC
once | TRBJ2-5 | NA | TRBV6-1 | CASRGERSEYF | TGTGCCAGCAGGGGCGAAAGATCCGAGTACTTC
NA | TRBJ1-5 | NA | TRBV6-1 | CASRSGQSGSQPQHF | TGTGCCAGCAGATCTGGTCAGAGCGGGTCTCAGCCCCAGCATTTT
NA | TRBJ1-1 | TRBD1 | TRBV5-1 | CASSLGVAGGDTEAFF | TGCGCCAGCAGCTTGGGGGTGGCAGGGGGTGACACTGAAGCTTTCTTT
NA | TRBJ2-1 | NA | TRBV6-5 | CASSYRRGSSYNEQFF | TGTGCCAGCAGTTACAGGAGGGGGAGCTCCTACAATGAGCAGTTCTTC
NA | TRBJ2-1 | NA | TRBV13 | CASRPLGYNEQFF | TGTGCCAGCAGGCCCCTGGGGTACAATGAGCAGTTCTTC
NA | TRBJ2-1 | TRBD1 | TRBV11-3 | CASSPGDRGTNEQFF | TGTGCCAGCAGCCCAGGGGACAGGGGGACCAATGAGCAGTTCTTC
NA | TRBJ1-1 | TRBD1 | TRBV2 | CASSEREGATEAFF | TGTGCCAGCAGTGAACGGGAGGGGGCCACTGAAGCTTTCTTT
NA | TRBJ2-1 | TRBD2 | TRBV20-1 | CSARTSGQQFF | TGCAGTGCTAGGACTAGCGGCCAGCAGTTCTTC
NA | TRBJ1-1 | NA | TRBV14 | CASSLGGHTEAFF | TGTGCCAGCAGCCTTGGGGGTCACACTGAAGCTTTCTTT
NA | TRBJ1-3 | NA | TRBV28 | CASSLTGKGNTIYF | TGTGCCAGCAGTTTAACGGGGAAAGGGAACACCATATATTTT
NA | TRBJ2-5 | TRBD1 | TRBV7-3 | CASSLTGGRDLETQYF | TGTGCCAGCAGCCTAACAGGGGGCCGCGATTTGGAGACCCAGTACTTC